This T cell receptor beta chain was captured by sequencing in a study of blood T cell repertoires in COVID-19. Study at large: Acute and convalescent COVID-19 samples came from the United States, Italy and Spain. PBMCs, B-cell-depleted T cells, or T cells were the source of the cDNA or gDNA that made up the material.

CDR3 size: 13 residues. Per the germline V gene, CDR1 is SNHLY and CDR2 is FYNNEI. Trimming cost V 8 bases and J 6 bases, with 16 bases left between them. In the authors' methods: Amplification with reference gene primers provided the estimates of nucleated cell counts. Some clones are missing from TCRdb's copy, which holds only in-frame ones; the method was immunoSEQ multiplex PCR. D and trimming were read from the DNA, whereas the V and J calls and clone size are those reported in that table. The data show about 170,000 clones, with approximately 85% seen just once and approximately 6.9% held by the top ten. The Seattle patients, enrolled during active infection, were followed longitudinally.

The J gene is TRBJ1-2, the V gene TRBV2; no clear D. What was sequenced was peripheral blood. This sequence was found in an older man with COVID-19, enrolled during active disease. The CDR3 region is CASGSGMRDGYTF. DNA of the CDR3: TGTGCCAGCGGGTCGGGGATGAGGGATGGCTACACCTTC.